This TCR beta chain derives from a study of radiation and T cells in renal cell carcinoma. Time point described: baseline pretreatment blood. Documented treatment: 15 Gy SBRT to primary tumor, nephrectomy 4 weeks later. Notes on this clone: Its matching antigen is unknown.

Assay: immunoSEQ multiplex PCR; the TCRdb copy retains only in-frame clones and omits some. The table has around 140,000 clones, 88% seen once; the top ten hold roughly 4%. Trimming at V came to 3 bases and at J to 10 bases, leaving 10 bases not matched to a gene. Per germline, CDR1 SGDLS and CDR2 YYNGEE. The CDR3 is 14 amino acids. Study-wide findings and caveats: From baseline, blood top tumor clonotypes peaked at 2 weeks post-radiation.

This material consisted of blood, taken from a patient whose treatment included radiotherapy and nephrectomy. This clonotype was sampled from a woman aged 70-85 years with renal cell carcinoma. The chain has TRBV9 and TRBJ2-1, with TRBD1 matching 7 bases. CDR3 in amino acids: CASSGSTGTLEQFF. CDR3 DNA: TGTGCCAGCAGCGGGTCGACAGGGACGTTGGAGCAGTTCTTC.